These T cell receptor beta chains were read from a single sample in a study of T-cell reconstitution after alpha-beta-depleted transplantation in children. Via MiXCR, TCRdb re-called the PCR reads, giving one row per CDR3 protein. The sample has 200,000 to 300,000 distinct CDR3 sequences; under 9.5% are singletons. The source material was PBMCs, mostly from graft donor cells, sampled 180 days after TCRalphabeta/CD19-depleted stem cell transplant. Receptors originate from a male patient younger than 18 who had a stem cell transplant for acute lymphoblastic leukemia, so the T cells may come from the graft donor. CDR3s include the opening cysteine and the closing phenylalanine or tryptophan. Fields, in order: J gene, V gene, clone size, D gene, CDR3 DNA, CDR3 protein. D genes are given only for firm matches. Size is stated for part of the rows, as once, few or many counts, or as a class when the clone is expanded.

TRBJ1-2	TRBV7-9	many	-	TGTGCCAGCAGCTCCAGGACGGGCGTCATCTATGGCTACACCTTC	CASSSRTGVIYGYTF
TRBJ1-4	TRBV6-1	-	-	TGTGCCACCCTGGACACAACGAGTGAAAAACTGTTTTTT	CATLDTTSEKLFF
TRBJ1-2	TRBV19	many	-	TGTGCCAGTAGTCCACGGACAGACCCTTATGGCTACACCTTC	CASSPRTDPYGYTF
TRBJ2-4	TRBV11-2	many	TRBD1	TGTGCCAGCAGCTTAGTCGGGACAGGGACTTCCCAGACAAACATTCAGTACTTC	CASSLVGTGTSQTNIQYF
TRBJ1-6	TRBV28	many	-	TGTGCCAGCATGGGTGCAGGGAGCTCCTATAATTCACCCCTCCACTTT	CASMGAGSSYNSPLHF
TRBJ2-2	TRBV29-1	many	TRBD1	TGCAGCGTGGCAGAGACAGGGGTTTGGTCCGGGGAGCTGTTTTTT	CSVAETGVWSGELFF
TRBJ2-3	TRBV20-1	few	-	TGCAGTGCTAAGAGCCGACAGATCCGGACCACAGATACGCAGTATTTT	CSAKSRQIRTTDTQYF
TRBJ2-3	TRBV18	many	-	TGTGCCAGCTCACCACCGGGTCGGGAGTACACAGATACGCAGTATTTT	CASSPPGREYTDTQYF
TRBJ1-3	TRBV12-3/TRBV12-4	many	TRBD1	TGTGCCAGCAGTCCCTCCTCAGGGGGCGGAAACACCATATATTTT	CASSPSSGGGNTIYF
TRBJ2-2	TRBV28	many	-	TGTGCCAGCATAATGGGGGGCGGGAACACCGGGGAGCTGTTTTTT	CASIMGGGNTGELFF
TRBJ2-1	TRBV7-2	many	-	TGTGCCAGCAGCTTAAGACCCCCCAGGAGCTTATACAATGAGCAGTTCTTC	CASSLRPPRSLYNEQFF
TRBJ2-7	TRBV7-2	many	TRBD2	TGTGCCAGCAGCTTAGAGCTAGCGGGGGGCTACGAGCAGTACTTC	CASSLELAGGYEQYF
TRBJ2-7	TRBV7-9	many	-	TGTGCCAGCAGCTCCTACAGGCGGGGAACCTACGAGCAGTACTTC	CASSSYRRGTYEQYF
TRBJ1-2	TRBV9	many	-	TGTGCCAGCAGCGTAGGGGTCAGGGAGTCGCATGGCTACACCTTC	CASSVGVRESHGYTF
TRBJ1-4	TRBV7-9	many	-	TGTGCCAGCAGCGCGACGGTGGCGGGTGAAAAACTGTTTTTT	CASSATVAGEKLFF
TRBJ2-7	TRBV7-3	many	-	TGTGCCAGCAGCCCAGGGGCGGGGTCAATCTACGAGCAGTACTTC	CASSPGAGSIYEQYF
TRBJ2-4	TRBV28	many	-	TGTGCCAGCAGTTTTATGCGTCTAGCCAAAAACATTCAGTACTTC	CASSFMRLAKNIQYF